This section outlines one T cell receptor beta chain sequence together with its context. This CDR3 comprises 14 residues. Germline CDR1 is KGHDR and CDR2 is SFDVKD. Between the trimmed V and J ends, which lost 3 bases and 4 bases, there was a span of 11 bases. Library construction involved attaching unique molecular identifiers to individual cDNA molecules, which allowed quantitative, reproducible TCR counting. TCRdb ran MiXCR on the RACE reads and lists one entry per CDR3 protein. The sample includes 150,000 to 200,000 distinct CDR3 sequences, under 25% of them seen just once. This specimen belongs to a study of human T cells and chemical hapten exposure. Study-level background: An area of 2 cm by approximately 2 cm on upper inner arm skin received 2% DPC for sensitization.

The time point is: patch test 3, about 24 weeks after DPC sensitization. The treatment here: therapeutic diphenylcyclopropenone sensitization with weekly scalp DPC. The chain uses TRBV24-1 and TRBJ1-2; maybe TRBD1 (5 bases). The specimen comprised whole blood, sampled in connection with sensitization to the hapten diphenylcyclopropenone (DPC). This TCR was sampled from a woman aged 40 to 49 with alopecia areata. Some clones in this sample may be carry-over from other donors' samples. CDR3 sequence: CATSDHDSGYGYTF. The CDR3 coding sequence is TGTGCCACCAGTGATCACGACAGCGGCTATGGCTACACCTTC.